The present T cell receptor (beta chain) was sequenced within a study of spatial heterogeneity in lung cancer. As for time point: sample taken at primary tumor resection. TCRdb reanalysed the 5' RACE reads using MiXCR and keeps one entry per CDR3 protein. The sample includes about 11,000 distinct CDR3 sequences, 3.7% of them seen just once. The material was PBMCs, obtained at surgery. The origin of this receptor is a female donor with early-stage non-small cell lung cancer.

The CDR3 DNA reads as TGTGCCAGCAGGACCACCAGGACTGAAGCTTTCTTT. Amino acids: CASRTTRTEAFF. The rearrangement joins TRBV6-5 to TRBJ1-1; D remains unclear. Germline V lookup: CDR1 MNHEY, CDR2 SVGAGI. V was cut by 6 bases and J by 5 bases, with 10 bases left in between. CDR3 size: 12 residues.